This is a list of T cell receptor beta chains from one sample in a study of blood T cell repertoires in COVID-19. Data came from immunoSEQ multiplex PCR; TCRdb stores just in-frame clones and leaves some out. The table shows tens of thousands of clones, with over 80% occurring only once. What was sequenced was peripheral blood. Receptors were obtained from a man aged 50-59 years with active COVID-19. CDR3s include the opening cysteine and the closing phenylalanine or tryptophan. The order of the fields is CDR3 length, clone size, D gene, V gene, J gene, CDR3 protein, CDR3 DNA. A D gene is named only where the DNA matches it firmly. Only part of the rows carry a size: once, few, many, or a class if the clone is expanded.

length: 14
size: NA
D: NA
V: TRBV2
J: TRBJ2-6
CDR3: CASSYSSGANVLTF
DNA: TGTGCCAGCAGTTACAGTTCCGGGGCCAACGTCCTGACTTTC

length: 11
size: NA
D: NA
V: TRBV5-1
J: TRBJ2-7
CDR3: CASSLGLEQYF
DNA: TGCGCCAGCAGCTTGGGTTTAGAGCAGTACTTC

length: 11
size: NA
D: NA
V: TRBV27
J: TRBJ1-4
CDR3: CATSSGGELFF
DNA: TGTGCCACAAGCTCTGGGGGGGAACTGTTTTTT

length: 15
size: NA
D: TRBD2
V: TRBV3-1/TRBV3-2
J: TRBJ2-5
CDR3: CASSLLSGSVETQYF
DNA: TGTGCCAGCAGCCTTCTAAGCGGGAGCGTTGAGACCCAGTACTTC

length: 16
size: NA
D: TRBD1
V: TRBV28
J: TRBJ1-6
CDR3: CASSLDREGYNSPLHF
DNA: TGTGCCAGCAGTTTAGACAGGGAAGGGTATAATTCACCCCTCCACTTT

length: 15
size: few
D: TRBD1
V: TRBV7-6
J: TRBJ1-3
CDR3: CASSSQGASGNTIYF
DNA: TGTGCCAGCAGCTCGCAGGGGGCTTCTGGAAACACCATATATTTT

length: 16
size: NA
D: NA
V: TRBV6-2/TRBV6-3
J: TRBJ2-7
CDR3: CASSYGRSKLSYEQYF
DNA: TGTGCCAGCAGTTACGGTCGCAGCAAACTATCCTACGAGCAGTACTTC

length: 15
size: NA
D: TRBD1
V: TRBV25-1
J: TRBJ1-4
CDR3: CASSDRDRPQEKLFF
DNA: TGTGCCAGCAGTGACCGGGACAGGCCACAGGAAAAACTGTTTTTT

length: 19
size: NA
D: TRBD2
V: TRBV7-2
J: TRBJ2-5
CDR3: CASSLVGPPGGPGKETQYF
DNA: TGTGCCAGCAGCTTAGTTGGTCCTCCGGGAGGGCCGGGTAAAGAGACCCAGTACTTC

length: 14
size: NA
D: NA
V: TRBV6-2/TRBV6-3
J: TRBJ2-7
CDR3: CASSYTHGGYEQYF
DNA: TGTGCCAGCAGTTACACACACGGAGGCTACGAGCAGTACTTC

length: 16
size: NA
D: TRBD2
V: TRBV11-2
J: TRBJ2-1
CDR3: CASSLISGIGPNEQFF
DNA: TGTGCCAGCAGCTTAATCAGCGGGATCGGTCCCAATGAGCAGTTCTTC

length: 14
size: NA
D: NA
V: TRBV6-1
J: TRBJ2-7
CDR3: CASSELAQVGEQYF
DNA: TGTGCCAGCAGTGAATTAGCTCAAGTGGGCGAGCAGTACTTC

length: 15
size: NA
D: NA
V: TRBV6-5
J: TRBJ2-3
CDR3: CASSLQGISTDTQYF
DNA: TGTGCCAGCAGTCTTCAGGGGATTAGCACAGATACGCAGTATTTT

length: 14
size: NA
D: TRBD1
V: TRBV6-5
J: TRBJ1-4
CDR3: CASISRQGYEKLFF
DNA: TGTGCCAGCATATCACGACAGGGATATGAAAAACTGTTTTTT

length: 17
size: NA
D: TRBD1
V: TRBV7-2
J: TRBJ1-6
CDR3: CASSLMGQSSYNSPLHF
DNA: TGTGCCAGCAGCTTAATGGGACAGAGCTCCTATAATTCACCCCTCCACTTT

length: 14
size: NA
D: TRBD2
V: TRBV15
J: TRBJ2-7
CDR3: CATKRDYVSYEQYF
DNA: TGTGCCACAAAAAGGGACTATGTCTCCTACGAGCAGTACTTC

length: 13
size: few
D: TRBD2
V: TRBV10-3
J: TRBJ2-7
CDR3: CATREDLAYEQYF
DNA: TGTGCCACCCGGGAGGATTTGGCTTACGAGCAGTACTTC

length: 14
size: NA
D: NA
V: TRBV28
J: TRBJ2-1
CDR3: CASSFSVSYNEQFF
DNA: TGTGCCAGCAGTTTCTCGGTGTCCTACAATGAGCAGTTCTTC

length: 15
size: NA
D: NA
V: TRBV7-2
J: TRBJ2-7
CDR3: CASSPGTFKSYEQYF
DNA: TGTGCCAGCAGTCCAGGGACATTTAAGTCCTACGAGCAGTACTTC

length: 16
size: NA
D: TRBD2
V: TRBV24-1
J: TRBJ2-1
CDR3: CATSDTSGRNYNEQFF
DNA: TGTGCCACCAGTGATACTAGCGGGAGGAACTACAATGAGCAGTTCTTC